A single sample gave rise to the 10 T cell receptor beta chains below, sequenced in a study of blood T cell repertoires in COVID-19. Assay: immunoSEQ multiplex PCR; the TCRdb copy retains only in-frame clones and omits some. The table includes about 480,000 clones, roughly 85% detected once. The sequencing sample was made of PBMCs or T cells enriched from blood (not recorded which). The receptor set was obtained from a young woman with acute COVID-19.

The chain couples TRBV29-1 to TRBJ2-3; 10 bases are shared with TRBD2. This CDR3 spans 16 amino acids. Unmatched junction bases numbered 9, after V lost 0 bases and J lost 6 bases. The germline V gene has CDR1 SQVTM and CDR2 ANQGSEA. The CDR3 DNA sequence: TGCAGCGTTGAAGATCGGCTAGCGGGAGTTTCTGATACGCAGTATTTT. As protein: CSVEDRLAGVSDTQYF.

The rearrangement links TRBV30 to TRBJ2-6; perhaps TRBD1 as D (6 bases). This CDR3 comprises 20 residues. V gave up 1 base and J gave up 0 bases, with 22 bases separating them. CDR1 GTSNPN and CDR2 SVGIG come from the germline V gene (reference sequence). The CDR3 here is CAWSAKSGTHRYSGANVLTF. Here the CDR3 DNA reads TGTGCCTGGAGTGCAAAATCCGGGACACACCGTTACTCTGGGGCCAACGTCCTGACTTTC.

V gene TRBV15 combines with J gene TRBJ1-2, with TRBD1 identical over 9 bases. V was pared by 4 bases and J by 3 bases, with 6 bases of the junction left unmatched. CDR1 and CDR2 (germline): LNHNV, YYDKDF (reference sequence). CDR3 size: 15 residues. The CDR3 DNA is TGTGCCACCAGCAACCCGGGACAGGGTGACTATGGCTACACCTTC. Amino acids: CATSNPGQGDYGYTF.

The chain has TRBV10-3 and TRBJ2-7; TRBD2 is a possible D gene (6 bases). The germline CDR1 and CDR2 sequences are ENHRY and SYGVKD. Trimming removed 0 bases at V and 4 bases at J, with 10 bases between. CDR3 length: 14 residues. This chain's CDR3 is CAISESWTKYEQYF. CDR3 nucleotide sequence: TGTGCCATCAGTGAGTCTTGGACTAAATACGAGCAGTACTTC.

V is TRBV5-1 and J is TRBJ2-1; TRBD2 is a possible D gene (7 bases). CDR3 length: 15 amino acids. The germline V gene has CDR1 SGHRS and CDR2 YFSETQ. Trimming pared 0 bases from V and 3 bases from J, leaving 10 bases between. The CDR3 bases are TGCGCCAGCAGCTTGGAGGGGGGGCTCTACAATGAGCAGTTCTTC. It translates to CASSLEGGLYNEQFF.

This clone was found a few times. The chain has TRBV7-8 and TRBJ1-6; 10 nucleotides match TRBD1. CDR3 length: 15 residues. The germline gives CDR1 SGHVS, CDR2 FQNEAQ. Unmatched junction bases numbered 6, after V lost 5 bases and J lost 8 bases. CDR3 sequence: CASSPRDRGYSPLHF. The CDR3 bases are TGTGCCAGCAGCCCACGGGACAGGGGTTATTCACCCCTCCACTTT.

The V call is TRBV29-1, the J call TRBJ2-3; 14 nucleotides align to TRBD2. Germline V gene sequence: CDR1 SQVTM, CDR2 ANQGSEA. CDR3 size: 14 residues. After removal of 6 bases from V and 4 bases from J, the junction contained 3 bases not matched to a gene. CDR3 residues: CSVGGLAGADTQYF. CDR3 DNA: TGCAGCGTCGGGGGACTAGCGGGAGCAGATACGCAGTATTTT.

The V gene is TRBV7-9, the J gene TRBJ2-7; 10 nucleotides agree with TRBD2. CDR3 length: 13 residues. Germline-derived CDR1 and CDR2 are SEHNR and FQNEAQ (reference sequence). The ends lost 11 bases at V and 0 bases at J; junction bases unmatched: 4. CDR3 DNA: TGTGCCGTCCGGACTAGCGGCTCCTACGAGCAGTACTTC. Translated: CAVRTSGSYEQYF.

This chain uses TRBV5-1 with TRBJ1-2, with 8 bases lining up with TRBD1. Trimming removed 7 bases from V and 0 bases from J; junction bases left unmatched: 8. CDR3 size: 15 residues. Per germline, CDR1 SGHRS and CDR2 YFSETQ. The CDR3 DNA reads TGCGCCAGCTCCGGACAGGGAAAAGCTAACTATGGCTACACCTTC. Its protein product is CASSGQGKANYGYTF.

DNA of the CDR3: TGCGCCAGCAGCCAAGTGTTTTTGAGGATTAGTGAGGAGCAGTTCTTC. It encodes CASSQVFLRISEEQFF. This rearrangement joins TRBV4-3 to TRBJ2-1; D uncertain. In germline, CDR1 is LGHNA, CDR2 YSLEER. The CDR3 is 16 residues long. Trimming shortened V by 1 base and J by 10 bases, and 20 bases separated the two germline ends.